This TCR beta chain appears in the sequencing data of a study of T-cell reconstitution after alpha-beta-depleted transplantation in children. V was pared by 5 bases and J by 0 bases, with 11 bases between. Germline CDR1 is DFQATT and CDR2 is SNEGSKA (reference sequence). The CDR3 sequence is 13 residues long. This sample's TCRbeta library carried unique molecular identifier barcodes. TCRdb re-analysed the PCR reads in MiXCR, keeping a single row per CDR3 protein. Here the sample spans about 400,000 distinct CDR3 sequences, about a fifth being singletons. The sequencing used PBMCs from the stem cell graft donor, collected from the stem cell graft. This sequence joins TRBV20-1 and TRBJ2-7; possible D gene TRBD1, 5 bases. The receptor was derived from a human donor who donated a stem cell graft to a child with acute myeloid leukemia. The CDR3 region has the DNA TGCAGTGCTTCCAGGGCCAGCTCCTACGAGCAGTACTTC. Its protein is CSASRASSYEQYF.